The next 27 T cell receptor beta chains were all read from a single sample in a study of blood T cell repertoires in COVID-19. Using immunoSEQ multiplex PCR, the repertoire was profiled, and TCRdb retains in-frame clones only, with some absent. Of a few hundred thousand clones listed, around 89% are singletons. Specimen: peripheral blood. The receptor source for this set is a woman in her fifties or sixties with COVID-19, enrolled during active disease.

J is TRBJ2-5 and V is TRBV4-3; 10 bases fit TRBD1. Germline loops: CDR1 LGHNA, CDR2 YSLEER. The CDR3 runs 15 residues. J was trimmed by 5 bases and V by 3 bases; bases with no gene match: 6. For the CDR3, the DNA is TGCGCCAGCAGCCACGGGACAGGGGCTGGGGAGACCCAGTACTTC. Translated, it gives CASSHGTGAGETQYF.

V usage is TRBV19 and J usage is TRBJ1-1; TRBD1 is a possible D gene (6 bases). The CDR3 is 14 amino acids. Germline lookup yields CDR1 LNHDA and CDR2 SQIVND (reference sequence). V shed 5 bases and J shed 0 bases, with 10 bases lying between them. CDR3 protein: CASSRGALNTEAFF. DNA of the CDR3: TGTGCCAGTAGTCGGGGGGCCTTGAACACTGAAGCTTTCTTT.

V is TRBV3-1 (or the pseudogene TRBV3-2) and J is TRBJ2-2; no definite D call. This CDR3 is 14 amino acids long. Between the trimmed V and J ends, which lost 1 base and 2 bases, there was a span of 5 bases. CDR1 and CDR2 from the germline V gene are LGHDT and YNNKEL (reference sequence). CDR3 sequence: CASSQGHNTGELFF. The CDR3 nucleotides read TGTGCCAGCAGCCAAGGACACAACACCGGGGAGCTGTTTTTT.

CDR3 loop: CASSYPRTSGGTYEQYF. The DNA of the CDR3 is TGTGCCAGCAGTTACCCCCGGACTAGCGGGGGCACCTACGAGCAGTACTTC. V is TRBV6-2 or TRBV6-3 and J is TRBJ2-7, with 13 bases lining up with TRBD2. The V segment lost 2 bases and the J segment 2 bases; nucleotides outside the gene matches: 6. Per the germline V gene, CDR1 is MNHEY and CDR2 is SVGEGT. CDR3 size: 17 residues.

CDR3 nucleotides: TGTGCCAGCACCCTTACGAGAGGTTCTGAAGCTTTCTTT. This encodes CASTLTRGSEAFF. V is TRBV6-5 and J is TRBJ1-1; no definite D call. The CDR3 is 13 residues long. Germline V CDR1 and CDR2: MNHEY, SVGAGI. V was pared by 7 bases and J by 6 bases, with 15 bases between.

V is TRBV9 and J is TRBJ1-1, with D tentatively TRBD1 (6 bases). The CDR3 is made up of 18 amino acids. Trimming pared 1 base from V and 4 bases from J, leaving 23 bases between. The germline CDR1 and CDR2 sequences are SGDLS and YYNGEE. The DNA of the CDR3 is TGTGCCAGCAGCGTAAGGGCAGGGAGCGTCTTACAGGGCACTGAAGCTTTCTTT. Translated: CASSVRAGSVLQGTEAFF.

The chain carries TRBV5-8 and TRBJ2-6; TRBD1 matches at 7 bases. Trimming cost V 3 bases and J 4 bases; bases outside gene matches: 4. Per germline, CDR1 SGHTS and CDR2 YDEGEE. CDR3 length equals 15 residues. The CDR3 nucleotides are TGTGCCAGCAGCTCGAGGGGGCTGGGGGCCAACGTCCTGACTTTC. Translated: CASSSRGLGANVLTF.

The chain employs TRBV2 and TRBJ1-6; D not certain. CDR1 and CDR2 (germline): SNHLY, FYNNEI. Trimming cost V 6 bases and J 0 bases, with 6 bases left between them. The CDR3 is 14 amino acids. The CDR3 DNA sequence: TGTGCCAGCAGCTTCAGCTCCTATAATTCACCCCTCCACTTT. Amino acid sequence: CASSFSSYNSPLHF.

The chain employs TRBV18 and TRBJ2-7; the D gene is possibly TRBD2 (5 bases). The CDR3 is made up of 13 amino acids. Germline V gene data show CDR1 as KGHSH and CDR2 as LQKENI. The V end was cut by 1 base, the J end by 4 bases, with 8 bases between. The CDR3 DNA reads TGTGCCAGCTCACCACGTGAGGGATACGAGCAGTACTTC. Translating it yields CASSPREGYEQYF.

This rearrangement joins TRBV5-4 to TRBJ1-1; 8 bases line up with TRBD1. The CDR3 consists of 15 residues. Germline CDR1 SGHNT, CDR2 YYREEE (reference sequence). Trimming took 4 bases from V and 3 from J; bases not matched to a gene: 8. The CDR3 DNA is TGTGCCAGCAGCCTTTCGCCCAGGGGGCACACTGAAGCTTTCTTT. This translates into CASSLSPRGHTEAFF. Full variable domain (rest looked up from reference TRBV5-4 and TRBJ1-1): ETGVTQSPTHLIKTRGQQVTLRCSSQSGHNTVSWYQQALGQGPQFIFQYYREEENGRGNFPPRFSGLQFPNYSSELNVNALELDDSALYLCASSLSPRGHTEAFFGQGTRLTVV.

The rearrangement uses TRBV11-2 and TRBJ2-4, with 10 nucleotides matching TRBD1. J lost 7 bases, V lost 5 bases, and 5 bases had no gene match. The CDR3 extends over 14 amino acids. Germline CDR1 is SGHAT and CDR2 is FQNNGV. CDR3 amino acids: CASSNPDRGNIQYF. CDR3 in DNA: TGTGCCAGCAGCAATCCGGACAGGGGGAACATTCAGTACTTC.

V is TRBV9 and J is TRBJ2-3; D ambiguous. Germline V lookup: CDR1 SGDLS, CDR2 YYNGEE. CDR3 length: 16 amino acids. With 1 base removed from V and 4 bases from J, the gap between germline ends came to 16 bases. The CDR3 nucleotides are TGTGCCAGCAGCGTAAGCCTAGTGGTTGGTGCAGATACGCAGTATTTT. Amino acid sequence: CASSVSLVVGADTQYF.

The chain carries TRBV15 and TRBJ1-3; a possible D gene is TRBD1 (5 bases). The CDR3 covers 16 residues. V lost 0 bases to trimming and J lost 1 base, with 10 bases between them. Per the germline V gene, CDR1 is LNHNV and CDR2 is YYDKDF (reference sequence). CDR3 in amino acids: CATSRDLGESGNTIYF. The CDR3, as DNA: TGTGCCACCAGCAGAGATCTAGGGGAATCTGGAAACACCATATATTTT.

The rearrangement joins TRBV6-5 to TRBJ1-2; 7 bases are shared with TRBD1. Germline V lookup: CDR1 MNHEY, CDR2 SVGAGI. With 4 bases clipped from V and 4 bases from J, the junction kept 12 bases outside the gene matches. The CDR3 runs 16 residues. The DNA of the CDR3 is TGTGCCAGCAGTTCCCCCCTAGGAGGGGGCCTCTATGGCTACACCTTC. It specifies CASSSPLGGGLYGYTF.

The chain links TRBV21-1 to TRBJ1-4. TRBV21-1 is annotated as a pseudogene. This CDR3 is built from 18 residues. Written as DNA, the CDR3 is TGTGCCAGCAGCCCCACGAGGCCAGTGGGTGAGGATAATGAAAAACTGTTTTTT. It encodes CASSPTRPVGEDNEKLFF.

This clone was seen only a few times. This chain links TRBV11-1 with TRBJ1-5; D might be TRBD1 (5 bases). Germline V gene sequence: CDR1 SGHAT, CDR2 FQDESV (reference sequence). Trimming removed 3 bases from V and 4 bases from J, with 7 bases in between. The CDR3 totals 13 residues. The chain's CDR3 is CASSFDRNQPQHF. The CDR3 nucleotides are TGTGCCAGCAGCTTCGACAGAAATCAGCCCCAGCATTTT.

V gene TRBV12-5 combines with J gene TRBJ2-3; 9 bases line up with TRBD1. V shed 5 bases, J shed 3 bases, and the junction held 6 bases outside the gene matches. CDR1 and CDR2 (germline): LGHNT, FRNRAP. The CDR3 totals 15 residues. CDR3 amino acids: CASGQDRGFTDTQYF. The CDR3 nucleotides are TGTGCTAGTGGTCAGGACAGGGGCTTTACAGATACGCAGTATTTT. Full variable domain (missing parts from reference TRBV12-5 and TRBJ2-3): DARVTQTPRHKVTEMGQEVTMRCQPILGHNTVFWYRQTMMQGLELLAYFRNRAPLDDSGMPKDRFSAEMPDATLATLKIQPSEPRDSAVYFCASGQDRGFTDTQYFGPGTRLTVL.

The chain employs TRBV18 and TRBJ2-1; possible D gene TRBD1, 5 bases. Trimming removed 1 base from V and 12 bases from J, with 16 bases in between. This CDR3 is built from 14 residues. In germline, CDR1 is KGHSH, CDR2 LQKENI. Here the CDR3 reads CASSPRTRGSWQFF. DNA of the CDR3: TGTGCCAGCTCACCACGCACAAGGGGCTCGTGGCAGTTCTTC.

CDR3 nucleotide sequence: TGTGCCAGTAGTAATCAGGGGGGCGGCAATGAGCAGTTCTTC. This translates into CASSNQGGGNEQFF. The chain couples TRBV19 to TRBJ2-1; D possibly corresponds to TRBD1 (7 bases). Deletions cut 4 bases from V and 6 bases from J, with 13 bases between. The CDR3 extends over 14 amino acids. Per the germline V gene, CDR1 is LNHDA and CDR2 is SQIVND (reference sequence).

V gene TRBV9 combines with J gene TRBJ1-6; 7 positions match TRBD1. The V segment lost 3 bases and the J segment 10 bases; nucleotides outside the gene matches: 7. CDR3 size: 14 residues. Germline-derived CDR1 and CDR2 are SGDLS and YYNGEE. CDR3 sequence reads: CASSAETGQSPLHF. The CDR3 coding sequence is TGTGCCAGCAGCGCCGAGACAGGGCAATCACCCCTCCACTTT.

This clone was counted only a few times. The chain couples TRBV5-5 to TRBJ2-4; D perhaps matches TRBD1 (5 bases). The CDR3 contains 16 residues. V lost 0 bases and J lost 9, with 19 bases in between. Germline lookup yields CDR1 SGHKS and CDR2 YYEKEE (reference sequence). The CDR3 DNA follows: TGTGCCAGCAGCTTGGAGGCCCCTAGTCTTAGGGGCATTCAGTACTTC. Its translation: CASSLEAPSLRGIQYF. The variable domain in full, with the rest retrieved from reference TRBV5-5 and TRBJ2-4, is DAGVTQSPTHLIKTRGQQVTLRCSPISGHKSVSWYQQVLGQGPQFIFQYYEKEERGRGNFPDRFSARQFPNYSSELNVNALLLGDSALYLCASSLEAPSLRGIQYFGAGTRLSVL.

CDR3 sequence (DNA): TGTGCCAGCAGCTTAGAAACGGGAGCCACGGGGTTCTTC. Translation: CASSLETGATGFF. V gene TRBV7-2 combines with J gene TRBJ2-1, with D tentatively TRBD2 (6 bases). V was cut by 1 base and J by 15 bases, with 16 bases left in between. CDR3 length: 13 residues. Per the germline V gene, CDR1 is SGHTA and CDR2 is FQGNSA. The complete variable domain, with remaining parts taken from reference TRBV7-2 and TRBJ2-1, reads GAGVSQSPSNKVTEKGKDVELRCDPISGHTALYWYRQSLGQGLEFLIYFQGNSAPDKSGLPSDRFSAERTGGSVSTLTIQRTQQEDSAVYLCASSLETGATGFFGPGTRLTVL.

This rearrangement joins TRBV6-1 to TRBJ2-1, with D perhaps matching TRBD2 (5 bases). Per germline, CDR1 MNHNS and CDR2 SASEGT. The CDR3 runs to 15 residues. V lost 3 bases and J 2 bases, leaving 11 bases between the germline ends. CDR3 sequence: CASSEGVRAYNEQFF. The CDR3 region has the DNA TGTGCCAGCAGTGAGGGAGTAAGGGCCTACAATGAGCAGTTCTTC.

This rearrangement joins TRBV5-4 to TRBJ2-2; possibly TRBD2 for D (5 bases). Germline V gene lookup returns CDR1 SGHNT and CDR2 YYREEE (reference sequence). This CDR3 contains 15 residues. V dropped 4 bases and J dropped 7 bases, with 17 bases sitting between them. The CDR3 sequence is CASSLHSGLFGELFF. CDR3 bases: TGTGCCAGCAGCCTACATTCCGGACTTTTCGGGGAGCTGTTTTTT.

The rearrangement joins TRBV11-2 to TRBJ1-2; unclear D gene. The CDR3 contains 16 residues. Trimming removed 0 bases from V and 0 bases from J, with 11 bases in between. Germline lookup yields CDR1 SGHAT and CDR2 FQNNGV. The CDR3 DNA reads as TGTGCCAGCAGCTTAGATCTTTTACTATCTAACTATGGCTACACCTTC. The encoded protein is CASSLDLLLSNYGYTF.

This CDR3 is CASSAAGQGRNTEAFF. The CDR3 DNA is TGTGCCAGCAGCGCCGCCGGACAGGGCAGGAACACTGAAGCTTTCTTT. V usage is TRBV9 and J usage is TRBJ1-1, with 8 bases that match TRBD1. The ends lost 3 bases at V and 1 base at J; junction bases unmatched: 8. The CDR3 totals 16 residues. Germline-derived CDR1 and CDR2 are SGDLS and YYNGEE.

V usage is TRBV6-2 or TRBV6-3 and J usage is TRBJ2-7; D is unclear. Germline CDR1 MNHEY, CDR2 SVGEGT. The CDR3 is 11 amino acids. V was cut by 5 bases and J by 1 base, with 3 bases left in between. CDR3: CASSQSYEQYF. The CDR3 DNA reads TGTGCCAGCAGTCAGTCCTACGAGCAGTACTTC.